The rows below give T cell receptor beta chains drawn from one sample of a study of blood T cell repertoires in COVID-19. The data were produced by immunoSEQ multiplex PCR, yet TCRdb's version contains in-frame clones alone and is incomplete. The sample carries roughly 150,000 clones, around 87% recorded once. Sequenced sample: peripheral blood. These TCRs come from a man at least 80 years old with acute or convalescent COVID-19. Both conserved end residues are trimmed from each CDR3.

v_gene	j_gene	CDR3aa
TRBV6-5	TRBJ2-7	ASSYSRTGGGEQY
TRBV29-1	TRBJ2-1	SVAVIEQF
TRBV27	TRBJ1-5	ASSLEGLRNQPQH
TRBV6-5	TRBJ1-2	ASRKTGVSYGYT
TRBV7-2	TRBJ1-1	ASSLAQGASEAF
TRBV11-2	TRBJ1-1	ASSLDGRGFIEAF
TRBV3-1/TRBV3-2	TRBJ1-6	ASSQDKLFYNSPLH
TRBV30	TRBJ1-2	AWRPRQTLGYT
TRBV15	TRBJ2-1	ATSRPSGSSYNEQF
TRBV2	TRBJ2-2	ASKISPGTGELF
TRBV3-1/TRBV3-2	TRBJ1-2	ASSQDLTGGGGYT
TRBV6-5	TRBJ1-3	ASRQSSGNTIY
TRBV11-2	TRBJ2-1	ASSPLLSGSPNEQF
TRBV5-5	TRBJ2-7	ASSLAGELSYEQY
TRBV5-4	TRBJ2-3	ASSPQASGVTDTQY
TRBV6-5	TRBJ1-5	ASTPEGGKGQPQH
TRBV2	TRBJ1-3	ASRDHPSGGNTIY
TRBV28	TRBJ2-7	ASSFSLTYEQY
TRBV27	TRBJ2-7	ASRLKTGPTYEQY
TRBV6-5	TRBJ2-7	ASSYRRDLYEQY
TRBV3-1/TRBV3-2	TRBJ1-3	ASTRGDTGTTGNTIY
TRBV3-1/TRBV3-2	TRBJ1-3	ASSQGRVSGNTIY
TRBV13	TRBJ1-3	ASSLNRVGNTIY
TRBV6-2/TRBV6-3	TRBJ1-1	ASSYRVQGLNTEAF
TRBV5-1	TRBJ1-1	ASSLGVFQDTEAF
TRBV19	TRBJ1-1	ASSITPGANTEAF
TRBV23-1	TRBJ1-1	ASSQSAAAYSPRAEAF
TRBV30	TRBJ1-1	AWSDRGEAF
TRBV7-9	TRBJ2-2	ASSPETLNTGELF
TRBV5-1	TRBJ2-2	ASSFGKQGAGELF
TRBV28	TRBJ1-2	ASSTSTRQGLQRGYT
TRBV5-4	TRBJ2-7	ASSDWTGRYEQY
TRBV23-1	TRBJ1-6	ASSHHQGWYNSPLH
TRBV7-9	TRBJ2-7	ASSGRRNEQY
TRBV20-1	TRBJ1-5	SASLGQGGHQPQH
TRBV20-1	TRBJ2-5	SALQETQY
TRBV7-8	TRBJ2-7	ASSLVSAAGAEYEQY
TRBV4-2	TRBJ2-1	ASSQVTQRSYNEQF
TRBV3-1/TRBV3-2	TRBJ2-1	ASSPSGSIGEQF
TRBV27	TRBJ1-6	ASSFVRSPLH